This TCR beta chain emerged from a study of early T cells in non-severe SARS-CoV-2 infection. The sample holds many counts of this clonotype. V shed 9 bases and J shed 4 bases, with 13 bases lying between them. CDR3 length equals 13 residues. The V gene's germline CDR1 is SNHLY and CDR2 FYNNEI. TCRdb independently ran MiXCR on the 5' RACE reads; one entry per CDR3 protein. The sample has around 70,000 distinct CDR3 sequences; about 12% are singletons. This clonotype was obtained from an adult who was a healthcare worker with PCR-confirmed SARS-CoV-2 infection or an uninfected control (not recorded which). This chain connects TRBV2 to TRBJ2-1, with TRBD2 as a possible D gene (6 bases). Sequenced sample: whole blood. CDR3 loop: CARAAGLYNEQFF. CDR3 in DNA: TGTGCCAGGGCAGCGGGTTTATACAATGAGCAGTTCTTC. The complete variable domain, with remaining parts taken from reference TRBV2 and TRBJ2-1, reads EPEVTQTPSHQVTQMGQEVILRCVPISNHLYFYWYRQILGQKVEFLVSFYNNEISEKSEIFDDQFSVERPDGSNFTLKIRSTKLEDSAMYFCARAAGLYNEQFFGPGTRLTVL.